The next 3 T cell receptor beta chains were all read from a single sample in a study of blood T cell repertoires in COVID-19. TCRdb's table, derived via immunoSEQ multiplex PCR, lists solely in-frame clones and lacks some. The table records approximately 160,000 clones, less than 90% of them present only once. The sequencing sample was made of peripheral blood. These receptors were collected from a man between 18 and 35 years old with active or convalescent COVID-19.

A few counts support this clone. Germline is not matched at one junction end, which may reflect a read error. The gene calls are TRBV27 and TRBJ1-6; tentative D call: TRBD1 (6 bases). The germline gives CDR1 MNHEY, CDR2 SMNVEV (reference sequence). This CDR3 is built from 15 residues. The CDR3 DNA sequence: TGTGCCAGCAGTCTGGACAGAGTCTATAATTCTCCCCTCCACTTT. Translating it yields CASSLDRVYNSPLHF.

Here the CDR3 DNA reads TGTGCCAGCAGCTCCAACAGGGCCGCAGACGAGCAGTACTTC. It codes for CASSSNRAADEQYF. The V call is TRBV11-2, the J call TRBJ2-7; weak D call: TRBD1 (6 bases). The V and J ends lost 4 bases and 5 bases respectively, with 15 bases between them. The CDR3 extends over 14 amino acids. Germline CDR1 is SGHAT and CDR2 is FQNNGV.

V gene TRBV20-1 combines with J gene TRBJ1-4; D remains ambiguous. V was pared by 5 bases and J by 4 bases, with 5 bases between. Per germline, CDR1 DFQATT and CDR2 SNEGSKA (reference sequence). This CDR3 has 11 residues. CDR3 DNA sequence: TGCAGTGCTGCGGTTAATGAAAAACTGTTTTTT. Its translation is CSAAVNEKLFF.